This T cell receptor (beta chain) was captured in a study of blood T cells in healthy people across ages (dated by TCRdb to 2013 to 2016). For the study in its entirety: In model experiments, template switching captured roughly one uniquely barcoded TCR beta cDNA molecule for every two T cells. To track age-related changes in TCR beta repertoire diversity, the study relied on deep sequencing normalized with unique cDNA molecular identifiers. The donors were divided into four age groups: young (average 16 years), middle-aged (roughly 40), aged (approximately 62) and long-lived (about 84). For two donors (one aged 18 to 30 and one aged 80 or older), the study analyzed two additional independent replicas of 1 million unique cDNA reads from the same blood draw.

The donors were roughly 40 Caucasian individuals from Russia, aged 6 to 90 years, who were systemically healthy. About 9.8 milliliters of peripheral blood were drawn from each donor into EDTA-treated Vacutainer tubes. PBMCs were isolated by Ficoll-Paque density-gradient centrifugation, with at least 7 million obtained per sample. Total RNA, at least 6 micrograms per sample, was extracted from PBMCs with Trizol reagent. For every donor, flow cytometry on a PBMC aliquot measured the percentage of naive CD45RAhigh/CD27high T cells. What the research found in general, with its limitations: Because the CMV infection status of the donors was unknown, age-related changes in expanded clonotypes may potentially have been confounded. A strong correlation was found between observed TCR beta diversity and the percentage of naive T cells measured by flow cytometry. Bulk unsorted PBMC profiling prevented conclusive comparison of naive and antigen-experienced compartments. Compared with the aged group, the long-lived group had more naive CD4+ T cells, fewer expanded clones and increased TCR diversity, a pattern suggesting age selection. Total diversity estimates from one million sequenced T cells were considered lower bounds and underestimates. Observed TCR beta diversity per million T cells fell roughly linearly with age, and a significant reduction was already apparent by age around 39.

Libraries were constructed by 5' RACE. TCRdb shows the sequencer as Illumina HiSeq 2500. A second PCR of roughly 7 to 11 cycles was run with a J-beta primer mix and a sample-barcoded 5' primer. Each TCR beta cDNA molecule received a unique molecular identifier from a template-switch 5' adaptor carrying 12 random nucleotides. Each sample yielded at least 2.5 million CDR3-containing paired-end reads. First-strand cDNA synthesis was performed from all RNA using the Mint cDNA synthesis kit, with priming by a TRBC-specific oligonucleotide. All cDNA was treated with uracil-DNA glycosylase and then went through a first 18-cycle PCR with the universal primers M1SS and BC2_uni_R. The study's own analysis went as follows. For normalization, 1 million high-quality reads, each with a distinct molecular identifier, were randomly selected from each sample. Reads sharing molecular identifiers were discarded rather than binned into consensus sequences. MiTCR, set to a Q25 quality threshold and the strictest error-elimination algorithm, was used for CDR3 identification, clonotype clustering and error correction. Lower-bound total TCR beta diversity was estimated with a nonparametric unseen species model using Euler transformation. TCRdb took the public reads, trimmed them with fastp at Q25, ran MiXCR for clone calling and kept in-frame beta chains. Under each unique CDR3 protein, matching rows form one entry showing the most common genes and DNA. Clone size and V and J calls follow TCRdb, not the original study. The sample has 750,000 to 950,000 distinct CDR3 sequences on record, about 28% of them singletons. The biggest ten clones account for about 10% of the sample.

A word on this clonotype: This clone's antigen is unknown. Nothing much larger sits one base from this clone, and base qualities are not available.

This sample was shared with a second study, whose subject was T cells of mothers and their children. Taken from the second paper: Nine systemically healthy Caucasian individuals, comprising three mothers and their six children, were included as donors. cDNA synthesis used all of the extracted RNA, with approximately 1.4 ug of RNA in each 15 ul reaction. In the second PCR, sample barcodes and 2-4 random nucleotides were introduced via the M1S primer. Over 8.5 million TCR beta CDR3 reads came from each mother, compared with 3.3 million or so reads from each child. TCR recombination output is similarly shaped by thymic selection in related and unrelated pairs, with a minor effect exerted by inherited differences. Related mother-child pairs always showed normalized repertoire overlap that was slightly higher than in unrelated mother-child pairs, though the difference was never significant. With a sensitivity of about 100 clones per million clonotypes, no persistent microchimeric T cell clones were detected. Deep NGS was used in the study to compare the TCR beta repertoires of mothers and children and to look for features that separate related mother-child pairs from unrelated individuals. On average, the children were approximately 12 +/- 4 years old, while the mothers were about 40 +/- 4 years old. After adapter ligation with NEBNext reagents, the libraries were sequenced on Illumina HiSeq 2000 with 100+100 nt paired-end reads. Mother and child libraries were prepared a month apart and sequenced in separate runs to prevent cross-contamination. For each donor, between about 500,000 and 2,000,000 distinct TCR beta clonotypes were identified. Naive TCR beta clonotypes were estimated from low-frequency clonotypes matched to each donor's FACS-determined naive share, without sorting.

The source material was blood. This clonotype was sampled from a middle-aged woman in good health.

In nucleotide form, the sequence is TGTGCCAGCAGGATGGACAGGGCGTCTTACGAGCAGTACTTC. Translated, it gives CASRMDRASYEQYF. In this chain, TRBV2 is recombined with TRBJ2-7; 8 middle bases align to TRBD1. In the germline V gene, CDR1 corresponds to SNHLY and CDR2 to FYNNEI. V is pruned by 6 bases and J by 4 bases, leaving 8 bases of the junction without a gene match. The CDR3, cysteine through phenylalanine, is 14 amino acids long. This entry keeps only the CDR3 DNA: 42 bases, framed from base 1.